The 8 T cell receptor beta chains reported below all come from one sample, sequenced in a study of breast tumors, draining lymph nodes, adjacent tissues. Breast cancer patients provided tissue from their axillary draining lymph nodes. TCRdb redid the calling of the multiplex PCR reads with MiXCR, one entry per CDR3 protein. This table has around 230,000 distinct CDR3 sequences, about a third appearing once. The sample was axillary lymph node tissue. All receptors derive from a female donor with breast cancer. Some clones in this sample may be carry-over from other donors' samples.

Points on this clonotype: A read error may explain this, as a much larger clone is one base away. This chain links TRBV11-3 with TRBJ2-5; 8 bases align to TRBD1. The junction had 11 bases not matched to a gene; V was cut back by 6 bases and J by 5 bases. There are 15 residues in the CDR3. Germline V gives CDR1 SGHNT, CDR2 YENEEA. The CDR3 spells CASSLSGGPSETQYF. In DNA, the CDR3 is TGTGCCAGCAGTTTGTCAGGGGGCCCTTCGGAGACCCAGTACTTC.

The sample holds many counts of this clonotype. The chain uses TRBV18 and TRBJ1-4, with 7 bases lining up with TRBD1. CDR3 size: 16 residues. Trimming at V came to 4 bases and at J to 8 bases, leaving 13 bases not matched to a gene. CDR1 is KGHSH and CDR2 is LQKENI in the germline V gene. CDR3 DNA: TGTGCCAGCTCACTTGAAACGACAGGGACGGGGGAAAAACTGTTTTTT. It is translated as CASSLETTGTGEKLFF. Full variable domain (rest looked up from reference TRBV18 and TRBJ1-4): NAGVMQNPRHLVRRRGQEARLRCSPMKGHSHVYWYRQLPEEGLKFMVYLQKENIIDESGMPKERFSAEFPKEGPSILRIQQVVRGDSAAYFCASSLETTGTGEKLFFGSGTQLSVL.

Worth noting for this clonotype: Given a much more abundant clone one base away, this may be a read error. The rearrangement joins TRBV5-8 to TRBJ2-7, with 12 bases aligning to TRBD1. CDR1 and CDR2 from the germline V gene are SGHTS and YDEGEE. The CDR3 consists of 16 residues. The chain's CDR3 is CASSLGTGGAEETQHF. The CDR3 nucleotides are TGTGCCAGCAGCTTAGGGACAGGGGGCGCGGAAGAGACCCAGCACTTC.

The sample holds many counts of this clonotype. The CDR3 coding sequence is TGTGCCAGCAGCTCAGCCGGGACCCTCTCCTACAATGAGCAGTTCTTC. Amino acid sequence: CASSSAGTLSYNEQFF. The V and J genes are TRBV7-2 and TRBJ2-1; D tentatively fits TRBD1 or TRBD2 (5 bases each). V lost 4 bases, J lost 0 bases, and 13 bases lay in between. Per germline, CDR1 SGHTA and CDR2 FQGNSA. The CDR3 has 16 amino acids.

This clonotype was counted a few times. The rearrangement joins TRBV10-3 to TRBJ1-1; D remains ambiguous. CDR3 length: 14 residues. In germline, CDR1 is ENHRY, CDR2 SYGVKD. The V gene lost 3 bases and the J gene lost 0 bases, with 8 bases spanning the gap. CDR3 sequence: CAISEGSMNTEAFF. In nucleotides, the CDR3 is TGTGCCATCAGTGAAGGGTCCATGAACACTGAAGCTTTCTTT.

The chain links TRBV6-6 to TRBJ2-3, with 8 positions matching TRBD2. V lost 8 bases to trimming and J lost 2 bases; unmatched junction nucleotides: 6. The CDR3 is made up of 14 amino acids. In germline, CDR1 is MNHNY, CDR2 SVGAGI (reference sequence). CDR3 nucleotide sequence: TGTGCCAGCTCGGGAGCGGGAGTCACAGATACGCAGTATTTT. Protein sequence: CASSGAGVTDTQYF.

There are many counts of this clonotype. V is TRBV5-6 and J is TRBJ2-1; D is unresolved. The CDR3 has 15 amino acids. Trimming pared 2 bases from V and 0 bases from J, leaving 9 bases between. Looked up from germline, CDR1 is SGHDT and CDR2 is YYEEEE. DNA of the CDR3: TGTGCCAGCAGCTTTATTCAGAGCTCCTACAATGAGCAGTTCTTC. This gives the protein CASSFIQSSYNEQFF.

The CDR3 DNA is TGTGCCAGCAGTTTGCTCAGGGGCTCTAGCGGGGGGGAATCCAAAAACATTCAGTACTTC. As protein: CASSLLRGSSGGESKNIQYF. The V call is TRBV12-3 or TRBV12-4, the J call TRBJ2-4, with 12 positions matching TRBD2. V lost 3 bases and J lost 2; bases outside the gene matches: 14. The CDR3 is made up of 20 amino acids.